Below are 8 T cell receptor beta chains sequenced from a single sample in a study of blood T cell repertoires in COVID-19. Some clones are missing from TCRdb's copy, which holds only in-frame ones; the method was immunoSEQ multiplex PCR. This table has over 350,000 clones, around 89% appearing once. Sequencing was done on a sample of peripheral blood. The receptors shown here come from a woman between 25 and 40 years old with acute or convalescent COVID-19.

V and J are TRBV7-9 and TRBJ1-1; D gene unclear. The CDR3 spans 14 residues. The V end was cut by 5 bases, the J end by 0 bases, with 10 bases between. CDR1 is SEHNR, CDR2 FQNEAQ, per germline (reference sequence). CDR3 in DNA: TGTGCCAGCAGCGCCAGACAAATGAACACTGAAGCTTTCTTT. This translates into CASSARQMNTEAFF.

The chain employs TRBV5-4 and TRBJ2-3; TRBD1 matches at 10 bases. The CDR3 totals 19 residues. Per germline, CDR1 SGHNT and CDR2 YYREEE (reference sequence). With 4 bases clipped from V and 0 bases from J, the junction kept 14 bases outside the gene matches. The CDR3 DNA is TGTGCCAGCAGCAGACCCCGGGACAGGGGCCAACTTAGCACAGATACGCAGTATTTT. This sequence encodes CASSRPRDRGQLSTDTQYF.

This rearrangement joins TRBV5-1 to TRBJ2-7, with D tentatively TRBD2 (6 bases). V shed 2 bases and J shed 1 base, with 13 bases lying between them. CDR1 SGHRS and CDR2 YFSETQ come from the germline V gene. The CDR3 spans 15 residues. The CDR3 protein is CASSFSFAGSYEQYF. The CDR3, as DNA: TGCGCCAGCAGCTTTTCTTTTGCGGGGTCCTACGAGCAGTACTTC.

The V gene is TRBV12-3 or TRBV12-4, the J gene TRBJ1-4; D is ambiguous. Trimming removed 6 bases from V and 9 bases from J, with 14 bases in between. There are 13 residues in the CDR3. The DNA of the CDR3 is TGTGCCAGCAGGAAGAATGGGGAGAAAAAACTGTTTTTT. Encoded protein: CASRKNGEKKLFF.

The chain links TRBV7-3 to TRBJ2-5; 9 bases align to TRBD2. Trimming cost V 2 bases and J 5 bases; bases outside gene matches: 12. The CDR3 runs to 17 residues. Germline V lookup: CDR1 SGHTA, CDR2 FQGTGA. The CDR3 DNA reads TGTGCCAGCAGCTTAGAGCGTAGGGCTAGCGGGGTGGAGACCCAGTACTTC. Protein product: CASSLERRASGVETQYF.

V and J are TRBV24-1 and TRBJ2-3; 7 nucleotides agree with TRBD1. Germline CDR1 is KGHDR and CDR2 is SFDVKD. The CDR3 spans 12 residues. The V and J ends lost 10 bases and 6 bases, in that order; junction bases with no gene match: 6. The CDR3 loop is CATGTATDTQYF. The CDR3 coding sequence is TGTGCCACGGGGACAGCTACGGATACGCAGTATTTT.

The chain joins TRBV3-1 (or the pseudogene TRBV3-2) to TRBJ2-7, with D possibly matching TRBD2 (6 bases). Per germline, CDR1 LGHDT and CDR2 YNNKEL (reference sequence). This CDR3 has 14 residues. Trimming took 5 bases from V and 0 from J, leaving 11 bases between them. CDR3 region: CASSGGSDSYEQYF. CDR3 sequence (DNA): TGTGCCAGCAGCGGAGGGTCAGACTCCTACGAGCAGTACTTC.

This chain joins TRBV24-1 and TRBJ2-3, with TRBD2 matching over 7 bases. The germline gives CDR1 KGHDR, CDR2 SFDVKD. V shed 2 bases, J shed 3 bases, and the junction held 4 bases outside the gene matches. The CDR3 is 15 residues long. The CDR3 reads CATSDSGGLTDTQYF. CDR3 bases: TGTGCCACCAGTGATTCGGGGGGTCTAACAGATACGCAGTATTTT.